Reported below is one T cell receptor (beta chain). The CDR3 is 14 amino acids. Trimming took off 6 bases at V and 4 bases at J, with 15 bases between the two ends. From germline, CDR1 is MNHNY and CDR2 SVGAGI (reference sequence). This entry is derived from a study of blood T cells in healthy people across ages. A second roughly 7 to 12 cycle PCR used barcoded and J-beta primers. Each CDR3 protein gets one entry after TCRdb re-called the 5' RACE reads with MiXCR. The sample shows 700,000 to 950,000 distinct CDR3 sequences, roughly two fifths of them seen only once. V gene TRBV6-6 combines with J gene TRBJ1-1; maybe TRBD1 (5 bases). The sequence came from a woman aged 55 to 70 in good health. The source material was blood. CDR3 nucleotide sequence: TGTGCCAGCAGACCCGGAGGCAGGGCCACTGAAGCTTTCTTT. This encodes CASRPGGRATEAFF.